Listed below are T cell receptor beta chains from one sample, sequenced in a study of blood T cell repertoires in COVID-19. The assay was immunoSEQ multiplex PCR, and TCRdb's table has in-frame clones only and misses some. The repertoire has some 130,000 clones, roughly three quarters of them found once; the top ten carry approximately 2%. Sequencing was performed on peripheral blood. These receptors were taken from a woman aged 70 to 79 with acute or convalescent COVID-19. Each CDR3 is given with its conserved first and last residue. A D gene is named only where the DNA matches it firmly. Expanded clones are given a class, and other clones once, few, many or no size at all.

size: -; J: TRBJ2-1; D: TRBD2; V: TRBV4-1; DNA: TGCGCCAGCAGCCAAGATCGGTGGACTAGCGGGAAGTTTTACAATGAGCAGTTCTTC; CDR3: CASSQDRWTSGKFYNEQFF
size: -; J: TRBJ2-7; D: -; V: TRBV7-9; DNA: TGTGCCAGCAGTTTCTTAGGACCGCCGGGGTACGAGCAGTACTTC; CDR3: CASSFLGPPGYEQYF
size: -; J: TRBJ1-2; D: TRBD1; V: TRBV7-2; DNA: TGTGCCAGCAGCTCTGACAGGGGGTATGGCTACACCTTC; CDR3: CASSSDRGYGYTF
size: -; J: TRBJ1-2; D: TRBD1; V: TRBV7-9; DNA: TGTGCCAGCAGCAACGACAGGGGCTATGGCTACACCTTC; CDR3: CASSNDRGYGYTF
size: -; J: TRBJ1-2; D: -; V: TRBV6-5; DNA: TGTGCCAGCAGGCAAGGACAGAATAACTATGGCTACACCTTC; CDR3: CASRQGQNNYGYTF
size: -; J: TRBJ2-7; D: TRBD2; V: TRBV27; DNA: TGTGCCAGCAGATCGGGACTAGCGGGGGTTTACGAGCAGTACTTC; CDR3: CASRSGLAGVYEQYF
size: -; J: TRBJ1-2; D: -; V: TRBV2; DNA: TGTGCCAGCAGTCCTCGGACAGTCTATGGCTACACCTTC; CDR3: CASSPRTVYGYTF
size: few; J: TRBJ2-1; D: TRBD2; V: TRBV11-2; DNA: TGTGCCAGCAGCTTAGCAACCGGGACTAGCATTGAGCAGTTCTTC; CDR3: CASSLATGTSIEQFF
size: once; J: TRBJ2-2; D: -; V: TRBV13; DNA: TGTGCCAGCAGCTTAGAGGGTAGCGTGGGTACCGGGGAGCTGTTTTTT; CDR3: CASSLEGSVGTGELFF
size: -; J: TRBJ1-1; D: TRBD1; V: TRBV29-1; DNA: TGCAGCGCCGCCGGACAGGGGAACACTGAAGCTTTCTTT; CDR3: CSAAGQGNTEAFF
size: once; J: TRBJ2-5; D: TRBD2; V: TRBV9; DNA: TGTGCCAGCAGCGTAGGACTAGCGGGGACCCAAGAGACCCAGTACTTC; CDR3: CASSVGLAGTQETQYF
size: -; J: TRBJ2-5; D: TRBD1; V: TRBV6-5; DNA: TGTGCCAGCAGGCCCCAGGGGGCGCCAGAGACCCAGTACTTC; CDR3: CASRPQGAPETQYF
size: -; J: TRBJ2-7; D: TRBD1; V: TRBV29-1; DNA: TGCAGCGTGCAGACAGGGGGTACCTACGAGCAGTACTTC; CDR3: CSVQTGGTYEQYF
size: -; J: TRBJ2-1; D: -; V: TRBV5-4; DNA: TGTGCCATTCTCCAGGGGGGCAATGAGCAGTTCTTC; CDR3: CAILQGGNEQFF
size: -; J: TRBJ2-1; D: TRBD2; V: TRBV2; DNA: TGTGCCAGCAGGAGGGTCCTAGCGGGAGACAATGAGCAGTTCTTC; CDR3: CASRRVLAGDNEQFF
size: -; J: TRBJ2-7; D: TRBD1; V: TRBV7-9; DNA: TGTGCCAGCAGAGATACCGGGACAGGAGACTACGAGCAGTACTTC; CDR3: CASRDTGTGDYEQYF
size: few; J: TRBJ1-1; D: TRBD1; V: TRBV6-4; DNA: TGTGCCAGCAGTGTAGGACAGGGGGCCACTGAAGCTTTCTTT; CDR3: CASSVGQGATEAFF
size: -; J: TRBJ2-3; D: TRBD2; V: TRBV5-1; DNA: TGCGCCAGCAGCTTGGGGGGGACTAGCGAGCATACGCAGTATTTT; CDR3: CASSLGGTSEHTQYF
size: -; J: TRBJ2-1; D: -; V: TRBV19; DNA: TGTGCCAGTAGTATTCAACGGGAGAATGAGCAGTTCTTC; CDR3: CASSIQRENEQFF
size: -; J: TRBJ2-5; D: TRBD2; V: TRBV30; DNA: TGTGCCTGGAACGGACTAGCGGGAGAAGAGACCCAGTACTTC; CDR3: CAWNGLAGEETQYF
size: few; J: TRBJ1-5; D: -; V: TRBV3-1/TRBV3-2; DNA: TGTGCCAGCAGCCAACTTGGGGGAGGAAATCAGCCCCAGCATTTT; CDR3: CASSQLGGGNQPQHF
size: few; J: TRBJ1-1; D: TRBD1; V: TRBV6-5; DNA: TGTGCCAGCACCACCGGGACAGGGTTTGAAGCTTTCTTT; CDR3: CASTTGTGFEAFF
size: -; J: TRBJ2-5; D: TRBD1; V: TRBV6-5; DNA: TGTGCCAGCAGTCCGACAGGGGCGAAGGAGGAGACCCAGTACTTC; CDR3: CASSPTGAKEETQYF
size: -; J: TRBJ2-7; D: TRBD1; V: TRBV19; DNA: TGTGCCAGTAGGCCGACAGGGACAGGGAGCTACGAGCAGTACTTC; CDR3: CASRPTGTGSYEQYF
size: -; J: TRBJ1-2; D: TRBD1; V: TRBV4-3; DNA: TGCGCCAGCAGCCAAGGACAGGGGGGAACCTATGGCTACACCTTC; CDR3: CASSQGQGGTYGYTF
size: -; J: TRBJ1-1; D: TRBD1; V: TRBV20-1; DNA: TGCAGTGCTAGTCTGACAGGGGGTGTCACTGAAGCTTTCTTT; CDR3: CSASLTGGVTEAFF
size: -; J: TRBJ1-2; D: -; V: TRBV5-6; DNA: TGTGCCAGCAGCTTGGCCTCGGGTGGCTACACCTTC; CDR3: CASSLASGGYTF
size: -; J: TRBJ1-4; D: TRBD1; V: TRBV3-1/TRBV3-2; DNA: TGTGCCAGCAGCCATTTCCCGGGACAGGGTAATGAAAAACTGTTTTTT; CDR3: CASSHFPGQGNEKLFF
size: -; J: TRBJ1-2; D: TRBD1; V: TRBV29-1; DNA: TGCAGCGTTGACGGCGGGGGGACAGGGGGCGACTATGGCTACACCTTC; CDR3: CSVDGGGTGGDYGYTF
size: -; J: TRBJ2-1; D: -; V: TRBV11-2; DNA: TGTGCCAGCAGCTTAGTAACACCTCGGGATGGGCAGTTCTTC; CDR3: CASSLVTPRDGQFF
size: few; J: TRBJ2-5; D: TRBD1; V: TRBV28; DNA: TGTGCCAGCGCCAGACAGGGACAGGGCTTACAAGAGACCCAGTACTTC; CDR3: CASARQGQGLQETQYF
size: many; J: TRBJ2-7; D: TRBD1; V: TRBV29-1; DNA: TGCAGTGTCCGGGACAGGGGAACCTACGAGCAGTACTTC; CDR3: CSVRDRGTYEQYF
size: -; J: TRBJ2-5; D: -; V: TRBV6-5; DNA: TGTGCCAGCAGCCGGGGGATCCAAGAGACCCAGTACTTC; CDR3: CASSRGIQETQYF
size: many; J: TRBJ2-1; D: TRBD2; V: TRBV7-8; DNA: TGTGCCAGCAGCTCGGGACTAGTAGAGAATGAGCAGTTCTTC; CDR3: CASSSGLVENEQFF
size: few; J: TRBJ2-7; D: TRBD1; V: TRBV2; DNA: TGTGCCAGCACCCCGGACAGGGGCGGTAGAGAGCAGTACTTC; CDR3: CASTPDRGGREQYF